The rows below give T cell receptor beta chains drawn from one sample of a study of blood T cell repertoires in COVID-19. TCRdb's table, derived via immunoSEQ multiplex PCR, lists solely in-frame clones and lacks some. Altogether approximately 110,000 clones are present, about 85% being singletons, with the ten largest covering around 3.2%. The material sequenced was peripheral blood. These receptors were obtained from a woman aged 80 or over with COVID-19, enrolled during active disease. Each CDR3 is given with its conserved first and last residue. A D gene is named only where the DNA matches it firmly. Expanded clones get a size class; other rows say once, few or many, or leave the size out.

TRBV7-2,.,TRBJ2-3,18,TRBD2,TGTGCCAGCAGCTCGAAGATCGGCGGGAGTCCTAGCACAGATACGCAGTATTTT,CASSSKIGGSPSTDTQYF
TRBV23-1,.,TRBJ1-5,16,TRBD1,TGCGCCAGCAGTCAATCCGGGGACAGCTACAATCAGCCCCAGCATTTT,CASSQSGDSYNQPQHF
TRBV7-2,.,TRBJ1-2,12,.,TGTGCCAGCAGCCCACAGGGAGTGGGCTACACCTTC,CASSPQGVGYTF
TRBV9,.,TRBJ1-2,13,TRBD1,TGTGCCAGCAGCGTTCAGGGGGCGGGTGGCTACACCTTC,CASSVQGAGGYTF
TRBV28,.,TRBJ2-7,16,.,TGTGCCAGCACTTCGGTGGGGGGAGGTCCCTCCTACGAGCAGTACTTC,CASTSVGGGPSYEQYF
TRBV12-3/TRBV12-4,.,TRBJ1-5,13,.,TGTGCCAGCAGTTTACAGTCCAATCAGCCCCAGCATTTT,CASSLQSNQPQHF
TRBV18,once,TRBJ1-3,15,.,TGTGCCAGCCGGGCAGGGGTCTCCTCTGGAAACACCATATATTTT,CASRAGVSSGNTIYF
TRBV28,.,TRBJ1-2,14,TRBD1,TGTGCCAGCAGTTTGGGGGACAGGGTTAGTGGCTACACCTTC,CASSLGDRVSGYTF
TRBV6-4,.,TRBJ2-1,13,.,TGTGCCAGCGAGGGTCCGAACGACAATGAGCAGTTCTTC,CASEGPNDNEQFF
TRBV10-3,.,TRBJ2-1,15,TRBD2,TGTGCCATCAGTGGGTGGACTAGCGTGAGCGATGAGCAGTTCTTC,CAISGWTSVSDEQFF
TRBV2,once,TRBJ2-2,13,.,TGTGCCAGCAGTAAAGACATCACCGGGGAGCTGTTTTTT,CASSKDITGELFF
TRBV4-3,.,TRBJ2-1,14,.,TGCGCCAGCAGCCAGATTTCTTCCTCGGGTGAGCAGTTCTTC,CASSQISSSGEQFF
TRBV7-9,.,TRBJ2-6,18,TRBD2,TGTGCCAGCAGCGACCCCGGGACTACTCCCTCTGGGGCCAACGTCCTGACTTTC,CASSDPGTTPSGANVLTF
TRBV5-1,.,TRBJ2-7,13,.,TGCGCCAGCAGGGGGGACAACACCTACGAGCAGTACTTC,CASRGDNTYEQYF
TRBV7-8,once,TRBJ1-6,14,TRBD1,TGTGCCAGCAGCTCGGGACAGGATAATTCACCCCTCCACTTT,CASSSGQDNSPLHF
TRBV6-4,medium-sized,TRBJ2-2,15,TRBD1,TGTGCCAGCACCCTTCGGACAGGGGACACCGGGGAGCTGTTTTTT,CASTLRTGDTGELFF
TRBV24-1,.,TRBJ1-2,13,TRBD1,TGTGCCGTAAGCCGGGACAGACAAAATGGCTACACCTTC,CAVSRDRQNGYTF
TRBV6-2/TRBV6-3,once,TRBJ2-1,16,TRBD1,TGTGCCAGCAGTTACCCTCAGGGGGCGGTATACAATGAGCAGTTCTTC,CASSYPQGAVYNEQFF
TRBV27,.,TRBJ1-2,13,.,TGTGCCAGCAGTTTTAGGGCGGGAAATGGCTACACCTTC,CASSFRAGNGYTF
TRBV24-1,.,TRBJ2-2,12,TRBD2,TGTGCCACCAGGCGGGGGACCGGGGAGCTGTTTTTT,CATRRGTGELFF
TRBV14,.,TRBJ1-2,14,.,TGTGCCAGCAGCCAAGCAGGAGGTGCGGGCGGCTACACCTTC,CASSQAGGAGGYTF
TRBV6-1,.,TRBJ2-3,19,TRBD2,TGTGCCAGCAGTGAATCCGGGACTAGCGGGAGCGGAAACACAGATACGCAGTATTTT,CASSESGTSGSGNTDTQYF
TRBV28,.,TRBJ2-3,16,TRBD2,TGTGCCAGCAGTGGCGAAGCGGGAGCGCTCACAGATACGCAGTATTTT,CASSGEAGALTDTQYF
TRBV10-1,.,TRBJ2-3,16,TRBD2,TGCGCCAGCGGTGGACTAGCGCCTTACGCGGCGGATACGCAGTATTTT,CASGGLAPYAADTQYF
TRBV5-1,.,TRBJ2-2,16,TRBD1,TGCGCCAGCAGCCTGGCAGGGACAGGGGGCACCGGGGAGCTGTTTTTT,CASSLAGTGGTGELFF
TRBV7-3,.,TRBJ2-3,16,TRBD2,TGTGCCAGCAGCGCCTTAGCGGGAGCTGATCCAGATACGCAGTATTTT,CASSALAGADPDTQYF
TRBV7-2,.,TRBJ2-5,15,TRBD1,TGTGCCAGCAGCTTAGGGGGACAGGGCCGAGAGACCCAGTACTTC,CASSLGGQGRETQYF
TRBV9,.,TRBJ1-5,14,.,TGTGCCAGTAACACCGAGGGAGGCAATCAGCCCCAGCATTTT,CASNTEGGNQPQHF
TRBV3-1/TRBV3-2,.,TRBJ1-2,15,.,TGTGCCAGCAGCCAGGGGAGTATAGGTCCCTATGGCTACACCTTC,CASSQGSIGPYGYTF
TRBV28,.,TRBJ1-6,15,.,TGTGCCAGCAGTCCGATTCAGGGCTTGGGATCACCCCTCCACTTT,CASSPIQGLGSPLHF
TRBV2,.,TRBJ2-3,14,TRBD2,TGTGCCAGCACCACGGGACTAGCTGGAGATACGCAGTATTTT,CASTTGLAGDTQYF
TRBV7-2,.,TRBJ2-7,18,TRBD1,TGTGCCAGCAGCCAACAAGGGTCGGGACAGACTAATCCCTACGAGCAGTACTTC,CASSQQGSGQTNPYEQYF
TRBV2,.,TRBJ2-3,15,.,TGTGCCACGACACCCCAACTAGGTTTCGCAGATACGCAGTATTTT,CATTPQLGFADTQYF
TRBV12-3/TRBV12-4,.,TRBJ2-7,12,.,TGTGCCAGCAGCGGGAGTAGAGCCGAGCAGTACTTC,CASSGSRAEQYF
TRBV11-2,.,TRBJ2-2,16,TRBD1,TGTGCCAGCAGCTTCGGACAGGCAACGAACACCGGGGAGCTGTTTTTT,CASSFGQATNTGELFF
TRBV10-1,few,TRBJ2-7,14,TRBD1,TGCGCCAGCATTGAACCCGACAGGGGCGATGAGAAGTACTTC,CASIEPDRGDEKYF
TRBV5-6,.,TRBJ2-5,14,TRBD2,TGTGCCAGCAGCCCCCGTCTAGCGGGAGAGACCCAGTACTTC,CASSPRLAGETQYF
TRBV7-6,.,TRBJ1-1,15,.,TGTGCCAGCAGCTTCACAACAGGGTTGAACACTGAAGCTTTCTTT,CASSFTTGLNTEAFF
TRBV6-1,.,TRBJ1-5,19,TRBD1,TGTGCCAGCAGTGAACCCTCACGACAGGGGCAAGAAAGCAATCAGCCCCAGCATTTT,CASSEPSRQGQESNQPQHF
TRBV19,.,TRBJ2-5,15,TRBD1,TGTGCCAGTAGTAGCATAACAGGGGGCGCGGAGACCCAGTACTTC,CASSSITGGAETQYF
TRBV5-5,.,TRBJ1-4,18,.,TGTGCCAGCAGCTTGGTTCGGGACTTTAGGGCAACTAATGAAAAACTGTTTTTT,CASSLVRDFRATNEKLFF
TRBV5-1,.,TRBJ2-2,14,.,TGCGCCAGCAGCGGGAGGCAGGGATCCGGGGAGCTGTTTTTT,CASSGRQGSGELFF
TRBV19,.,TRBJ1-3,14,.,TGTGCCAGTATAGCCCCAGTCTCTGGAAACACCATATATTTT,CASIAPVSGNTIYF
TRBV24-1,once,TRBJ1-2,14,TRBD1,TGTGCCACCAGTGATCCCTCGACAGGGCTTGGCTACACCTTC,CATSDPSTGLGYTF
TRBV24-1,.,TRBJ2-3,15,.,TGTGCCACCAGTGATATACAGGGTAGGGCAGATACGCAGTATTTT,CATSDIQGRADTQYF
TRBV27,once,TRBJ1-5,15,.,TGTGCCAGTCGGGGAGGGGGGGGAGGCAATCAGCCCCAGCATTTT,CASRGGGGGNQPQHF
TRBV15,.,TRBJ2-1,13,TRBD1,TGTGCCACCAGGAGACAGGGGAAAAATGAGCAGTTCTTC,CATRRQGKNEQFF
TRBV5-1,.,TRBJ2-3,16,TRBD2,TGCGCCAGCAGCTTAAGTCCTAGCGGGAGGACAGATACGCAGTATTTT,CASSLSPSGRTDTQYF
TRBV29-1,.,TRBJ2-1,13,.,TGCAGCGGACACCGGGAAACCGACAATGAGCAGTTCTTC,CSGHRETDNEQFF
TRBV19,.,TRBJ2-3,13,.,TGTGCCAGTAGGGCAGATAGCACAGATACGCAGTATTTT,CASRADSTDTQYF
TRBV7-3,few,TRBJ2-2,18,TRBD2,TGTGCCAGCAGCACCCGGACTAGCGGGAGGGCAGGCACCGGGGAGCTGTTTTTT,CASSTRTSGRAGTGELFF
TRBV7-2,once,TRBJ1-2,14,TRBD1,TGTGCCAGCAGCTCAGGGGGGTCCCTCTATGGCTACACCTTC,CASSSGGSLYGYTF
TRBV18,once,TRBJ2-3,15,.,TGTGCCAGCTCAACCGCCGGCGGGAGCACAGATACGCAGTATTTT,CASSTAGGSTDTQYF
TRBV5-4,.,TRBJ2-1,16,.,TGTGCCAGCAGCAGAGACAGCACGCCCAGCGATGATGAGCAGTTCTTC,CASSRDSTPSDDEQFF
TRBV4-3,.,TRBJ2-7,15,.,TGCGCCAGCAGCCAAGATTCGGGGTTGAGGTACGAGCAGTACTTC,CASSQDSGLRYEQYF
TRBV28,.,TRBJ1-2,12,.,TGTGCCAGCAGTTTACGGGGGGTTGGCTACACCTTC,CASSLRGVGYTF